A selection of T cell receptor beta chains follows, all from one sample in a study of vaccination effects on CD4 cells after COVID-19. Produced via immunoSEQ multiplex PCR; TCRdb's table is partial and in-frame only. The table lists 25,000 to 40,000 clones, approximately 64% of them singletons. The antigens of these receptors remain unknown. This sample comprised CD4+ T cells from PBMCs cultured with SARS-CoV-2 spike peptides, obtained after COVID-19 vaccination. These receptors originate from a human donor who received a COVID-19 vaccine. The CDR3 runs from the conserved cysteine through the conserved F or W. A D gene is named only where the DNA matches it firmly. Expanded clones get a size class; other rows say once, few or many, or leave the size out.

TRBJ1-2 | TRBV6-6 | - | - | TGTGCCAGCAGTTACTCGAAGGGGACCTATGGCTACACCTTC | CASSYSKGTYGYTF
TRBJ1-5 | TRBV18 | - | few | TGTGCCAGCTCACCAGCTAGGGGGGGGCAAGATCAGCCCCAGCATTTT | CASSPARGGQDQPQHF
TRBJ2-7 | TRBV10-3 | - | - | TGTGCCATCAGTAGGGACACGAGGGGCCAATCCTACGAGCAGTACTTC | CAISRDTRGQSYEQYF
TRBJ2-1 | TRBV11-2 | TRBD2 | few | TGTGCCAGCAGGAAGGGACTAGAGCGTCTCAATGAGCAGTTCTTC | CASRKGLERLNEQFF
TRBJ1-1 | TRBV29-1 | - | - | TGCAGCGTTGAAAGGGGGATAAACACTGAAGCTTTCTTT | CSVERGINTEAFF
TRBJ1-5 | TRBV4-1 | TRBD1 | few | TGCGCCAGCAGCCAAGACAGGGGGCCAAATCAGCCCCAGCATTTT | CASSQDRGPNQPQHF
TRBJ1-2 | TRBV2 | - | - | TGTGCCAGCGATTCGGGGGGCTACACCTTC | CASDSGGYTF
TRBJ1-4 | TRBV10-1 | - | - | TGCGCCAGCAGCAAGGGGTCAACTAATGAAAAACTGTTTTTT | CASSKGSTNEKLFF
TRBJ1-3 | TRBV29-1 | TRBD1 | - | TGCAGCGCAGCGGACAGGAACGGAAACACCATATATTTT | CSAADRNGNTIYF
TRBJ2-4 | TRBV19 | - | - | TGTGCCAGTAGTATAGTTATTGGGGTATTGTACTTC | CASSIVIGVLYF
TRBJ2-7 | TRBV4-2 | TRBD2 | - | TGTGCCAGCAGCCAAGACTTAGGCGGGGGATTATCCTACGAGCAGTACTTC | CASSQDLGGGLSYEQYF
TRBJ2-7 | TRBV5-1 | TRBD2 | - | TGCGCCAGCAGCTTGGTAGCGGGAGGGCCCCCCTACGAGCAGTACTTC | CASSLVAGGPPYEQYF
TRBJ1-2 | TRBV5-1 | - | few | TGCGCCAGCAGCCCAGGAGCGGGAGGGTTCTATGGCTACACCTTC | CASSPGAGGFYGYTF
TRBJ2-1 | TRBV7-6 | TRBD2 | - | TGTGCCAGCAGCTCTAGACTAGCGGATAAAGATGAGCAGTTCTTC | CASSSRLADKDEQFF
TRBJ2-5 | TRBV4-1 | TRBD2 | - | TGCGCCAGCAGCCAACCGACTAGCGGGAGACAAGAGACCCAGTACTTC | CASSQPTSGRQETQYF
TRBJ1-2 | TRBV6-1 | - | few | TGTGCCAGCAGTGTCCCCCAATGGAGGGCTAACTATGGCTACACCTTC | CASSVPQWRANYGYTF
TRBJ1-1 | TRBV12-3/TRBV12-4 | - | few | TGTGCCAGCAGTGCTATCACTGAAGCTTTCTTT | CASSAITEAFF
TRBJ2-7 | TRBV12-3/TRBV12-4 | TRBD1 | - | TGTGCCAGCAGAAGACAGGGTTCCTACGAGCAGTACTTC | CASRRQGSYEQYF
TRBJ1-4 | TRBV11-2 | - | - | TGTGCCAGCAGCTTAATAACGGGAAAACTGTTTTTT | CASSLITGKLFF
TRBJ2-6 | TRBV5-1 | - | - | TGCGCCAGCAGCATTAGTAGCTCTGGGGCCAACGTCCTGACTTTC | CASSISSSGANVLTF
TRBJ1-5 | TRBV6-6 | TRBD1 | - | TGTGCCAGCAGGGGGACAGGGGGAAAGAATCAGCCCCAGCATTTT | CASRGTGGKNQPQHF
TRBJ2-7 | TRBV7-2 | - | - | TGTGCCAGCAGCTTCGTCCCGCGCGGGGAGCAGTACTTC | CASSFVPRGEQYF
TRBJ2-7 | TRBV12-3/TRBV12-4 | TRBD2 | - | TGTGCCAGCAGTTACCGGGAGGTGCAGTACTTC | CASSYREVQYF
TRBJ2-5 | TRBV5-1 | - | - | TGCGCCAGCAGCTTGGAGGGGGGTCGGGAGACCCAGTACTTC | CASSLEGGRETQYF
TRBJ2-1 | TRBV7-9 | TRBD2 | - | TGTGCCAGCAGCCATTCCCTAGCGGGGGGCTACAATGAGCAGTTCTTC | CASSHSLAGGYNEQFF
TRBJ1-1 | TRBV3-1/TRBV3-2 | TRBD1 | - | TGTGCCAGCAGCCGAGGGACAGGGGTTATGAACACTGAAGCTTTCTTT | CASSRGTGVMNTEAFF
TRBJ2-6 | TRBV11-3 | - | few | TGTGCCAGCTCGGCAGGGGGGACTGGGGCCAACGTCCTGACTTTC | CASSAGGTGANVLTF
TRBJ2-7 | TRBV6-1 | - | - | TGTGCCAGCAGTGAAAGAGGGGCAGGGCCCTACGAGCAGTACTTC | CASSERGAGPYEQYF